This T cell receptor beta chain appears in the sequencing data of a study of OX40 agonist ivuxolimab in advanced cancers. Study details: The treatment was a fully human IgG2 OX40 agonist, ivuxolimab.

Trimming removed 7 bases from V and 5 bases from J, with 8 bases in between. Germline CDR1 SQVTM, CDR2 ANQGSEA. The CDR3 is 11 amino acids. About this clone: What it recognizes is unknown. The sample carries other DNA sequences with the same CDR3.

Findings and caveats of the study: Among T cells, CD8+ cells averaged more expanded clones than CD4+ cells.

Produced via immunoSEQ multiplex PCR; TCRdb's table is partial and in-frame only. The table shows approximately 96,000 clones, with around 91% occurring only once. The chain uses TRBV29-1 and TRBJ1-4; D remains ambiguous. The source material was CD4+ or CD8+ T cells sorted from blood, sampled in a trial of the OX40 agonist ivuxolimab. The clonotype was recovered from an adult with an advanced solid tumor such as melanoma, head and neck, liver or kidney cancer. CDR3 sequence reads: CSGTENEKLFF. In DNA, the CDR3 is TGCAGCGGGACGGAGAATGAAAAACTGTTTTTT.